The present entry profiles one T cell receptor (beta chain) with its context. Method: immunoSEQ multiplex PCR; TCRdb's copy keeps in-frame clones and lacks some. Among 120,000 to 150,000 clones listed, about 80% were seen once. This CDR3 comprises 12 residues. Germline assignment: CDR1 LGHDT and CDR2 YNNKEL (reference sequence). V lost 3 bases, J lost 13 bases, and 6 bases stayed unmatched. This sample was included in a study of blood T cell repertoires in COVID-19. Overall study context: The United States, Italy and Spain supplied acute and convalescent COVID-19 samples.

The sample consisted of peripheral blood. This clonotype originated in a woman at least 80 years old in a cohort sampled during active or convalescent COVID-19. The chain recombines TRBV3-1 (or the pseudogene TRBV3-2) with TRBJ1-2, with 9 bases fitting TRBD1. The CDR3 here is CASSQGQGEFTF. In DNA form, the CDR3 reads TGTGCCAGCAGCCAGGGACAGGGAGAATTCACCTTC.